The 21 T cell receptor beta chains given below trace back to one sample, sequenced in a study of early T cells in non-severe SARS-CoV-2 infection. A single record per CDR3 protein comes from TCRdb applying MiXCR to the 5' RACE reads. Of about 56,000 distinct CDR3 sequences detected, about 14% appear once; the ten largest clones hold 4.1%. The source was whole blood, collected at baseline. The receptors were sampled from an adult who was a healthcare worker with PCR-confirmed SARS-CoV-2 infection or an uninfected control (not recorded which).

The table lists this clonotype with a few counts. The chain joins TRBV28 to TRBJ2-1; no clear D. CDR1 is MDHEN, CDR2 SYDVKM, per germline. V was trimmed by 6 bases and J by 0 bases, leaving 15 bases between them. CDR3 size: 16 residues. CDR3: CASSQSSLSSYNEQFF. CDR3 nucleotide sequence: TGTGCCAGCAGCCAGAGCTCCCTTAGCTCCTACAATGAGCAGTTCTTC.

This clonotype was counted a few times. The rearrangement links TRBV30 to TRBJ2-6; D not resolved. CDR3 size: 13 residues. CDR1 GTSNPN and CDR2 SVGIG come from the germline V gene (reference sequence). The V end lost 5 bases, the J end lost 1 base, and 6 bases lay between the germline ends. The DNA of the CDR3 is TGTGCCTGGGCGATATCTGGGGCCAACGTCCTGACTTTC. Its translation: CAWAISGANVLTF.

The chain couples TRBV18 to TRBJ2-7; D not resolved. V dropped 4 bases and J dropped 2 bases, with 12 bases sitting between them. CDR1 and CDR2 (germline): KGHSH, LQKENI. The length of the CDR3 is 14 residues. CDR3 region: CASSQMTVTYEQYF. The CDR3 DNA is TGTGCCAGCTCACAAATGACGGTTACCTACGAGCAGTACTTC.

This clonotype was counted a few times. The CDR3 bases are TGTGCCAGCAGTGAAGAATCGCGGGGCTACGAGCAGTACTTC. Translating gives CASSEESRGYEQYF. The chain couples TRBV6-1 to TRBJ2-7, with D tentatively TRBD2 (6 bases). Per the germline V gene, CDR1 is MNHNS and CDR2 is SASEGT. The CDR3 is 14 amino acids. With 1 base removed from V and 3 bases from J, the gap between germline ends came to 10 bases.

The chain couples TRBV9 to TRBJ2-3, with D perhaps matching TRBD2 (5 bases). V shed 3 bases and J shed 6 bases, with 11 bases lying between them. Germline assignment: CDR1 SGDLS and CDR2 YYNGEE. This CDR3 is built from 13 residues. CDR3 sequence: CASSGGLGDTQYF. As DNA, the CDR3 is TGTGCCAGCAGCGGAGGACTCGGGGATACGCAGTATTTT. The full variable domain, with the rest looked up from reference TRBV9 and TRBJ2-3, is DSGVTQTPKHLITATGQRVTLRCSPRSGDLSVYWYQQSLDQGLQFLIQYYNGEERAKGNILERFSAQQFPDLHSELNLSSLELGDSALYFCASSGGLGDTQYFGPGTRLTVL.

This clonotype was picked up a small number of times. The chain employs TRBV20-1 and TRBJ2-7; D not resolved. The ends were cut back, 3 bases at V and 6 bases at J, with 9 bases in the middle. CDR1 is DFQATT, CDR2 SNEGSKA, per germline (reference sequence). The CDR3 sequence is 11 residues long. CDR3 protein: CSARVGVEQYF. The CDR3 nucleotides are TGCAGTGCTAGGGTAGGAGTCGAGCAGTACTTC.

The chain links TRBV4-1 to TRBJ2-5; no reliable D call. V was cut by 3 bases and J by 5 bases, with 16 bases left in between. This CDR3 has 15 amino acids. Germline V CDR1 and CDR2: MGHRA, YSYEKL. The CDR3 DNA is TGCGCCAGCAGCCAGGAAGGGTCCCCCCGGGAGACCCAGTACTTC. As protein: CASSQEGSPRETQYF.

This clonotype was recorded a few times. This chain connects TRBV4-1 to TRBJ1-2, with D uncertain. The CDR3 spans 15 residues. CDR1 is MGHRA and CDR2 is YSYEKL in the germline V gene. V lost 1 base, J lost 5 bases, and 14 bases lay in between. The CDR3 loop reads CASSQATGSQYGYTF. The CDR3 nucleotides are TGCGCCAGCAGCCAAGCCACCGGGTCCCAATATGGCTACACCTTC.

The gene calls are TRBV20-1 and TRBJ2-3; 8 bases map to TRBD2. V lost 0 bases to trimming and J lost 3 bases; unmatched junction nucleotides: 8. Per germline, CDR1 DFQATT and CDR2 SNEGSKA (reference sequence). The CDR3 covers 16 residues. The CDR3 reads CSARDARGGRTDTQYF. The CDR3 nucleotides read TGCAGTGCTAGAGATGCACGGGGGGGCAGGACAGATACGCAGTATTTT.

This rearrangement joins TRBV5-4 to TRBJ2-2; D remains ambiguous. The V gene lost 5 bases and the J gene lost 6 bases, with 14 bases spanning the gap. CDR1 and CDR2 from the germline V gene are SGHNT and YYREEE (reference sequence). This CDR3 has 14 residues. This CDR3 is CASREKVEAGELFF. CDR3 sequence (DNA): TGTGCCAGCAGGGAGAAAGTCGAGGCCGGGGAGCTGTTTTTT.

Only a few counts were recorded for this clonotype. V usage is TRBV7-6 and J usage is TRBJ2-3, with 13 bases matching TRBD2. After removal of 0 bases from V and 4 bases from J, the junction contained 7 bases not matched to a gene. The germline V gene has CDR1 SGHVS and CDR2 FNYEAQ. The CDR3 has 18 amino acids. The CDR3 reads CASSLAWRLAGGPDTQYF. CDR3 DNA: TGTGCCAGCAGCTTAGCGTGGAGACTAGCGGGAGGCCCAGATACGCAGTATTTT.

The chain recombines TRBV20-1 with TRBJ2-5, with a weak D call TRBD1 (5 bases). Germline V gives CDR1 DFQATT, CDR2 SNEGSKA (reference sequence). The CDR3 runs to 12 residues. In nucleotides, the CDR3 is TGCGGGGCCTTCGGCAGTAAAGAGACCCAGTACTTC. Its protein product is CGAFGSKETQYF.

This clonotype was seen a few times. The chain couples TRBV21-1 to TRBJ2-7; the table's D call of TRBD1 was not tested on the DNA. TRBV21-1 is assigned pseudogene status. The CDR3 is 12 residues long. CDR3 region: CASSAAPHEQYF. The DNA for the CDR3 is TGTGCCAGCAGCGCAGCCCCCCACGAGCAGTACTTC.

This clonotype came up once. A read error may produce the germline difference seen at one junction end. The chain carries TRBV5-1 and TRBJ2-3; D gene unclear. Per germline, CDR1 SGHRS and CDR2 YFSETQ. This CDR3 has 14 amino acids. The CDR3 here is CASRLKGGTDTQYF. The CDR3 nucleotides are TGTGCCAGCAGGCTAAAGGGCGGAACAGATACGCAGTATTTT.

This clonotype has ten or more counts. The chain links TRBV29-1 to TRBJ2-7, with 7 positions matching TRBD1. The germline gives CDR1 SQVTM, CDR2 ANQGSEA. The CDR3 contains 13 residues. V dropped 4 bases and J dropped 2; count of bases not matched to a gene: 5. In DNA form, the CDR3 reads TGCAGCGTTGTGCGCGACAGGGCCTACGAGCAGTACTTC. This sequence encodes CSVVRDRAYEQYF.

This clonotype showed up just a few times. The gene calls are TRBV5-1 and TRBJ1-1, with D hard to call. Looked up from germline, CDR1 is SGHRS and CDR2 is YFSETQ. CDR3 length: 13 amino acids. V shed 0 bases and J shed 7 bases, with 10 bases lying between them. The DNA of the CDR3 is TGCGCCAGCAGCTTGGACGGCGTCAGTGAAGCTTTCTTT. Protein sequence: CASSLDGVSEAFF.

This clonotype has a handful of counts. The chain carries TRBV4-1 and TRBJ2-7, with TRBD2 matching 9 bases. From germline, CDR1 is MGHRA and CDR2 YSYEKL. V lost 1 base, J lost 1 base, and 11 bases stayed unmatched. The CDR3 is 18 residues long. As DNA, the CDR3 is TGCGCCAGCAGCCAAGTTCTCCGGCTAGCGGGAAGTTCCTACGAGCAGTACTTC. This codes for CASSQVLRLAGSSYEQYF.

This clonotype was picked up a small number of times. The V and J genes are TRBV9 and TRBJ2-3; TRBD2 aligns across 8 bases. Germline CDR1 is SGDLS and CDR2 is YYNGEE. J gave up 6 bases and V 1 base, and 7 bases lay outside the gene matches. This CDR3 has 15 amino acids. Here the CDR3 reads CASSVSSGRADTQYF. Written as DNA, the CDR3 is TGTGCCAGCAGCGTATCCAGCGGGAGAGCGGATACGCAGTATTTT.

This clonotype has just a few counts. This chain uses TRBV9 with TRBJ1-1; D uncertain. There are 14 residues in the CDR3. Looked up from germline, CDR1 is SGDLS and CDR2 is YYNGEE. The germline V and J ends were trimmed by 3 bases and 4 bases, with 13 bases remaining between them. As DNA, the CDR3 is TGTGCCAGCAGCGCGACAAGCGAGGGCACTGAAGCTTTCTTT. Its translation is CASSATSEGTEAFF. The whole variable domain, filled in from reference TRBV9 and TRBJ1-1, reads DSGVTQTPKHLITATGQRVTLRCSPRSGDLSVYWYQQSLDQGLQFLIQYYNGEERAKGNILERFSAQQFPDLHSELNLSSLELGDSALYFCASSATSEGTEAFFGQGTRLTVV.

In its sample, this clonotype was seen a few times. CDR3 amino acids: CASTQRGTPGNYEQYF. The CDR3 bases are TGTGCCAGCACCCAGAGGGGGACTCCGGGGAACTACGAGCAGTACTTC. The rearrangement links TRBV7-8 to TRBJ2-7; D is perhaps TRBD1 or TRBD2 (6 bases each). Trimming shortened V by 7 bases and J by 3 bases, and 22 bases separated the two germline ends. Germline CDR1 is SGHVS and CDR2 is FQNEAQ. The CDR3 is 16 amino acids.

The chain uses TRBV15 and TRBJ2-3, with D hard to call. This CDR3 contains 14 residues. Per germline, CDR1 LNHNV and CDR2 YYDKDF (reference sequence). Trimming took 1 base from V and 0 from J, leaving 5 bases between them. The CDR3 DNA follows: TGTGCCACCAGCAGAGTTCCCAGCACAGATACGCAGTATTTT. Encoded protein: CATSRVPSTDTQYF.